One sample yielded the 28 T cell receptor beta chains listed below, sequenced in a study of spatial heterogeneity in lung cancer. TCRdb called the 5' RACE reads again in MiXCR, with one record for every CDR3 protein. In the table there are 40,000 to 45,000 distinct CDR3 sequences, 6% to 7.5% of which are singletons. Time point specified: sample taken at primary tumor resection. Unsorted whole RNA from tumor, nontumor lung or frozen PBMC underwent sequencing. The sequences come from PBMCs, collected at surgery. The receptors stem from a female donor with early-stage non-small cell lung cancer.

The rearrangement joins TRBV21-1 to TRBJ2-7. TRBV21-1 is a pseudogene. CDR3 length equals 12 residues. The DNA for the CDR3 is TGTGCCAGCAGCAACCTGGTAAGCGAGCAGTACTTC. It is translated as CASSNLVSEQYF.

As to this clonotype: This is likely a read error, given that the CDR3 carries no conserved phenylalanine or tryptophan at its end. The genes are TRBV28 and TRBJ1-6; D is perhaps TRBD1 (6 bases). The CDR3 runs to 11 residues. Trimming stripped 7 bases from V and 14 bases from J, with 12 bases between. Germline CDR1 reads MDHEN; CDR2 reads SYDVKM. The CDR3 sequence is CASMGAVALHS. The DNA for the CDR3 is TGTGCCAGCATGGGGGCTGTGGCCCTCCACTCT.

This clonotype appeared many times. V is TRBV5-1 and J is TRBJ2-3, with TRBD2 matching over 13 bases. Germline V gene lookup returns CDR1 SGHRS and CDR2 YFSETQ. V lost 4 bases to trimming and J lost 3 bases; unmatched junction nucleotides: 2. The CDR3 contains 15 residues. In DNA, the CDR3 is TGCGCCAGCAGCAGGGGACTAGCGGGAACAGATACGCAGTATTTT. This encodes CASSRGLAGTDTQYF.

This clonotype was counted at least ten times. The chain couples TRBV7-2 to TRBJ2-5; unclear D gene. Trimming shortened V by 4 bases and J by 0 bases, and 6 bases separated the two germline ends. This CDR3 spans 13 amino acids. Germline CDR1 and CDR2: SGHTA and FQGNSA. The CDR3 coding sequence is TGTGCCAGCAGCTCGACCTACCAAGAGACCCAGTACTTC. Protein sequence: CASSSTYQETQYF.

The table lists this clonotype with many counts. CDR3 in amino acids: CASSQSGAENQPQHF. For the CDR3, the DNA is TGTGCCAGCAGCCAATCAGGGGCGGAAAATCAGCCCCAGCATTTT. The rearrangement joins TRBV3-1 to TRBJ1-5; D is perhaps TRBD1 (6 bases). There are 15 residues in the CDR3. Germline V lookup: CDR1 LGHDT, CDR2 YNNKEL (reference sequence). V was shortened by 2 bases and J by 4 bases, with 12 bases between the two germline ends. The entire variable domain, with the rest obtained from reference TRBV3-1 and TRBJ1-5, is as follows: DTAVSQTPKYLVTQMGNDKSIKCEQNLGHDTMYWYKQDSKKFLKIMFSYNNKELIINETVPNRFSPKSPDKAHLNLHINSLELGDSAVYFCASSQSGAENQPQHFGDGTRLSIL.

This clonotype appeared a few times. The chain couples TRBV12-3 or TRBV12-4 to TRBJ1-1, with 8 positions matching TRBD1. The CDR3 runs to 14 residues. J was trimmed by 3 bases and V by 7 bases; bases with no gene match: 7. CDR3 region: CASTIRGPDTEAFF. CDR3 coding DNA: TGTGCCAGCACTATCAGGGGGCCGGACACTGAAGCTTTCTTT.

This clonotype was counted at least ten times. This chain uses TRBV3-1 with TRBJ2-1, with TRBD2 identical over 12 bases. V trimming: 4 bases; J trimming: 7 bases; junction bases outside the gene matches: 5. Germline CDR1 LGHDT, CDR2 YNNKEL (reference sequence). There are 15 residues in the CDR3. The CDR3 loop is CASSRTSGGSNEQFF. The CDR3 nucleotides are TGTGCCAGCAGCCGAACTAGCGGGGGGTCAAATGAGCAGTTCTTC.

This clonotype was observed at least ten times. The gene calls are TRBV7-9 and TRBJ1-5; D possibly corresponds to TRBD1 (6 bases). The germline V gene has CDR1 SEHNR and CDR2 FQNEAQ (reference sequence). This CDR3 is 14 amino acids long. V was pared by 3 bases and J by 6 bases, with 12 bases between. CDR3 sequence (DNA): TGTGCCAGCAGCTTGGACTCACAGGGTCAGCCCCAGCATTTT. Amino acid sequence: CASSLDSQGQPQHF.

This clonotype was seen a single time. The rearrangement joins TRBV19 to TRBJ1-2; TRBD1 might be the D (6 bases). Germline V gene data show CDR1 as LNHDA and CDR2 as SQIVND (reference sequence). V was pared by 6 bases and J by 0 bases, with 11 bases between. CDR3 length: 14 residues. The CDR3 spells CASRNRETNYGYTF. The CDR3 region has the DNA TGTGCCAGTAGAAACAGGGAAACTAACTATGGCTACACCTTC.

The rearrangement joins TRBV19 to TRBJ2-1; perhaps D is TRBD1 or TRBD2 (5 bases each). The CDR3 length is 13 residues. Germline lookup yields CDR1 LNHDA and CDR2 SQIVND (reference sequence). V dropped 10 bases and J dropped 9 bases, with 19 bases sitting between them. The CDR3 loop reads CATGDRDEGEQFF. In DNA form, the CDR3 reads TGTGCCACCGGGGACCGGGACGAGGGTGAGCAGTTCTTC.

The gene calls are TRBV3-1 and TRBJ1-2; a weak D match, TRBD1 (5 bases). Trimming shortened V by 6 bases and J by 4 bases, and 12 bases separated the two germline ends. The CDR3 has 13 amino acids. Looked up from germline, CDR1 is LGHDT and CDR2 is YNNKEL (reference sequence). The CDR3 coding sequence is TGTGCCAGCAGTCCCCCAGGGCGCTATGGCTACACCTTC. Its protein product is CASSPPGRYGYTF.

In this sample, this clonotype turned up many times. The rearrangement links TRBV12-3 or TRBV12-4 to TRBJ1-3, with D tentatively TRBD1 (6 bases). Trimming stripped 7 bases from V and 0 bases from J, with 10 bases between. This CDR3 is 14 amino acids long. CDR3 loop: CASKGQTSGNTIYF. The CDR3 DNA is TGTGCCAGCAAAGGACAGACCTCTGGAAACACCATATATTTT.

The CDR3 DNA sequence: TGTGCCAGCACCACTAGCAATCAGCCCCAGCATTTT. It codes for CASTTSNQPQHF. The chain employs TRBV6-2 or TRBV6-3 and TRBJ1-5; D uncertain. Trimming cost V 7 bases and J 0 bases, with 4 bases left between them. CDR3 length equals 12 residues. CDR1 and CDR2 from the germline V gene are MNHEY and SVGEGT.

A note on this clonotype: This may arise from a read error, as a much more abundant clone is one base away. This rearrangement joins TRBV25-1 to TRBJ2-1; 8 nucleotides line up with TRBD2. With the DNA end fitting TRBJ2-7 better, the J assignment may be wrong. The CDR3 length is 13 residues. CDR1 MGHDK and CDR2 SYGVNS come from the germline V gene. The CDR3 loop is CASSGWTSNEQYF. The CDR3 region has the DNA TGTGCCAGCAGTGGATGGACTAGCAATGAGCAGTACTTC.

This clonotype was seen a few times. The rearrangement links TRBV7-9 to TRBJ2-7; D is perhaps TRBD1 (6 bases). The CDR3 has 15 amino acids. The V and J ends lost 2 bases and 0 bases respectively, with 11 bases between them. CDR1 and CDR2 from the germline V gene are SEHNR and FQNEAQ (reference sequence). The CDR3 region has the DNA TGTGCCAGCAGCTTAATGGGGGCTGGCTCCTACGAGCAGTACTTC. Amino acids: CASSLMGAGSYEQYF.

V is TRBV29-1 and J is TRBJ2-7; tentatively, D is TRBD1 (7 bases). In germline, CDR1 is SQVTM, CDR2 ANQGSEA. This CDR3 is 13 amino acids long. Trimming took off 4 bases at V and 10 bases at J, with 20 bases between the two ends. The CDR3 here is CSVGLWRDSEQYF. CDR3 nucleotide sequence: TGCAGCGTTGGGCTGTGGAGGGACAGTGAACAGTACTTC.

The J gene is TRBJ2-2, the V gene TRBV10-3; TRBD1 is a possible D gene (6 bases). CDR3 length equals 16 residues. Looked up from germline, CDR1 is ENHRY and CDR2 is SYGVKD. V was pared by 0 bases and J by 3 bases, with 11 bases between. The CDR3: CAISESRAGDTGELFF. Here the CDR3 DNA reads TGTGCCATCAGTGAGTCGAGGGCAGGGGACACCGGGGAGCTGTTTTTT.

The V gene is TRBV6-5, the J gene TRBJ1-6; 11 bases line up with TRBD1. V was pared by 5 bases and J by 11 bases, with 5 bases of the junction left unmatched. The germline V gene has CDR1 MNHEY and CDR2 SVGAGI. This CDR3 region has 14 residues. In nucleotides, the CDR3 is TGTGCCAGCAGTCCGGACAGGGGGCATGCACCCCTCCACTTT. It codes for CASSPDRGHAPLHF.

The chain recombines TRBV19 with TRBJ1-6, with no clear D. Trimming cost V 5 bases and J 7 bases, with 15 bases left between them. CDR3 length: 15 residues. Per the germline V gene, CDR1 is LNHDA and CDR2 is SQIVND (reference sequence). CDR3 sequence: CASSPTRVANSPLHF. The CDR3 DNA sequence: TGTGCCAGTAGTCCGACCAGAGTTGCGAATTCACCCCTCCACTTT.

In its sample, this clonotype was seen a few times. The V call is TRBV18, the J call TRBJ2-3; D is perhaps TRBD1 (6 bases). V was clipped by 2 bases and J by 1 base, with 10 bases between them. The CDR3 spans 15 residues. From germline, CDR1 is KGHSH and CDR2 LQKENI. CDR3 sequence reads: CASSPRRQGTDTQYF. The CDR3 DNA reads TGTGCCAGCTCACCAAGGAGACAGGGCACAGATACGCAGTATTTT.

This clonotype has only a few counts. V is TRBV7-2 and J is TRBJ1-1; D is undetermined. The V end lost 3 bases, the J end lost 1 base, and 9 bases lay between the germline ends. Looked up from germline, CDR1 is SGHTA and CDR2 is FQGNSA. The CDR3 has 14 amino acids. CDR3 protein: CASSFLSPNTEAFF. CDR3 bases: TGTGCCAGCAGCTTTTTGAGTCCGAACACTGAAGCTTTCTTT.

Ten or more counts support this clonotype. The DNA for the CDR3 is TGTGCCAGCAGCGGTACATTTTCTGGGGCCAACGTCCTGACTTTC. This encodes CASSGTFSGANVLTF. The chain is built from TRBV5-6 and TRBJ2-6; D unresolved. V lost 4 bases and J lost 1, with 9 bases in between. CDR3 length: 15 amino acids. The germline V gene encodes CDR1 SGHDT and CDR2 YYEEEE.

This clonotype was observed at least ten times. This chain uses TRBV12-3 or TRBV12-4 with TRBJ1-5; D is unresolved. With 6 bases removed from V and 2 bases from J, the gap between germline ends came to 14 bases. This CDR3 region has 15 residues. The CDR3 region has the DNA TGTGCCAGCAGCCCTGAGGTATCGCGCAATCAGCCCCAGCATTTT. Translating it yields CASSPEVSRNQPQHF.

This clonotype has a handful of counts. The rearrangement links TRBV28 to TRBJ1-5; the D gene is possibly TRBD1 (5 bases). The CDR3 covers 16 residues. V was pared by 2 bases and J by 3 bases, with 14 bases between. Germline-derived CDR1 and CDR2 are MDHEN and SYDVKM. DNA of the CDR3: TGTGCCAGCAGTTTAGGGACCGGGTCCTACAATCAGCCCCAGCATTTT. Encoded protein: CASSLGTGSYNQPQHF.

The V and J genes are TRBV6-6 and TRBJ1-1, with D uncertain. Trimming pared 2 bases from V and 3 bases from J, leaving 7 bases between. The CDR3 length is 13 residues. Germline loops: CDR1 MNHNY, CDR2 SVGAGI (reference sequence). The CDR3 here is CASSYGQDTEAFF. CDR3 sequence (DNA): TGTGCCAGCAGTTACGGGCAAGACACTGAAGCTTTCTTT.

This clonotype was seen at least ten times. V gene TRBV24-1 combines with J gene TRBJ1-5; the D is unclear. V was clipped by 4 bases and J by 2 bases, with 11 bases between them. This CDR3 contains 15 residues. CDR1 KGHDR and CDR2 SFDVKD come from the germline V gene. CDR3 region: CATSEGGEGNQPQHF. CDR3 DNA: TGTGCCACCAGTGAAGGCGGGGAGGGCAATCAGCCCCAGCATTTT.

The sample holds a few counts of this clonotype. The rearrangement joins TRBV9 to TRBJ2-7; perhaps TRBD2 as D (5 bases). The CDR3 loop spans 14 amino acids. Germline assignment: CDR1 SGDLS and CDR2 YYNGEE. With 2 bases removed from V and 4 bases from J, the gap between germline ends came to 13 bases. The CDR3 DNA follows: TGTGCCAGCAGCGTTAAGGGCGAGGGTTACGAGCAGTACTTC. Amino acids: CASSVKGEGYEQYF.

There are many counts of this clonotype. CDR3 loop: CASSPVGLAGGENEQFF. Written as DNA, the CDR3 is TGCGCCAGCAGCCCGGTGGGGCTAGCGGGGGGTGAGAATGAGCAGTTCTTC. The chain uses TRBV5-1 and TRBJ2-1, with 11 bases matching TRBD2. The CDR3 has 17 amino acids. V lost 4 bases and J lost 7; bases outside the gene matches: 13. CDR1 is SGHRS and CDR2 is YFSETQ in the germline V gene.